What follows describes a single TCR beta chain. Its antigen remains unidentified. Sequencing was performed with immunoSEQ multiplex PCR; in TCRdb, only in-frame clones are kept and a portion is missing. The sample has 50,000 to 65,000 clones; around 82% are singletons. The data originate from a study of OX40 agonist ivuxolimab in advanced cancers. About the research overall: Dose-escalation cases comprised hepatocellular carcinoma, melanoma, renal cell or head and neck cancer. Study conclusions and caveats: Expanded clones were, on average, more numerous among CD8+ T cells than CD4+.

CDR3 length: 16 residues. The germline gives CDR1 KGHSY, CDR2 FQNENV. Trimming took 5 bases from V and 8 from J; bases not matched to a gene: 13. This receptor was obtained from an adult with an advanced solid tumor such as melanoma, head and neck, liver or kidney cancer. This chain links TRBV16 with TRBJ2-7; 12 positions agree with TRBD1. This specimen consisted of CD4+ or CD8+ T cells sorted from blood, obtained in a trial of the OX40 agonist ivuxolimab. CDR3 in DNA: TGTGCCAGCAGCGCCCCCTCGGGACAGGGGGCGATCCAGCAGTACTTC. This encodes CASSAPSGQGAIQQYF.